Listed below are T cell receptor beta chains from one sample, sequenced in a study of T cell responses to AZD1222 COVID-19 vaccine. Libraries were prepared by immunoSEQ multiplex PCR; TCRdb keeps only in-frame clonotypes and omits some of them. This table has more than 85,000 clones, roughly 90% appearing once. The sequences come from peripheral blood, collected on day 0 of AZD1222 vaccination. These receptors originate from an adult in good health. Each CDR3 is given with its conserved first and last residue. Each record gives: V gene, D gene, J gene, clone size, CDR3 protein, CDR3 DNA. The D gene is left open where the match is weak. Rows give clone size only sometimes, using once, few, many, or a class for an expanded clone.

TRBV7-6	.	TRBJ1-2	.	CASSRPQGSGYTF	TGTGCCAGCAGCAGGCCCCAGGGGAGCGGCTACACCTTC
TRBV15	TRBD2	TRBJ2-3	.	CATSRDRLAGEGDTQYF	TGTGCCACCAGCAGAGATCGGCTAGCGGGAGAGGGAGATACGCAGTATTTT
TRBV7-8	.	TRBJ2-5	.	CASTREAGGEETQYF	TGTGCCAGCACAAGGGAGGCCGGAGGTGAGGAGACCCAGTACTTC
TRBV7-8	.	TRBJ2-5	.	CASSRGVTETQYF	TGTGCCAGCAGCCGAGGGGTGACTGAGACCCAGTACTTC
TRBV27	TRBD2	TRBJ2-7	.	CASRRLLGSSGSYEQYF	TGTGCCAGCAGGCGCCTTCTAGGTTCTAGCGGGTCCTACGAGCAGTACTTC
TRBV7-9	.	TRBJ2-1	.	CASSLVGRGGSYNEQFF	TGTGCCAGCAGCTTAGTAGGCAGGGGAGGGTCCTACAATGAGCAGTTCTTC
TRBV3-1/TRBV3-2	TRBD1	TRBJ1-4	.	CASSPDRGNEKLFF	TGTGCCAGCAGTCCGGACAGGGGAAATGAAAAACTGTTTTTT
TRBV20-1	.	TRBJ2-7	once	CSASVISSAYEQYF	TGCAGTGCTAGTGTCATATCTAGCGCCTACGAGCAGTACTTC
TRBV3-1/TRBV3-2	.	TRBJ1-3	.	CASSHASPGGNTIYF	TGTGCCAGCAGCCACGCCTCGCCAGGAGGAAACACCATATATTTT
TRBV6-2/TRBV6-3	.	TRBJ2-3	.	CASSYKSSGTDTQYF	TGTGCCAGCAGTTATAAGTCTAGCGGCACAGATACGCAGTATTTT
TRBV9	.	TRBJ1-3	.	CASSVDRDRNTIYF	TGTGCCAGCAGCGTAGACAGGGACAGAAACACCATATATTTT